Presented here are 6 T cell receptor beta chains from one specimen sequenced in a study of T cell responses to AZD1222 COVID-19 vaccine. The protocol was immunoSEQ multiplex PCR, while the TCRdb copy is restricted to in-frame clones and leaves out a portion. The sample includes approximately 150,000 clones, roughly nine tenths seen only once; the top ten take approximately 8%. Sequenced here: peripheral blood, sampled 28 days after the second dose of the MenACWY control vaccine. The receptors were gathered from an adult who received the MenACWY meningococcal vaccine as a control.

The chain carries TRBV3-1 (or the pseudogene TRBV3-2) and TRBJ2-3; D possibly corresponds to TRBD2 (6 bases). From germline, CDR1 is LGHDT and CDR2 YNNKEL (reference sequence). The CDR3 runs 12 residues. Trimming cost V 1 base and J 14 bases, with 13 bases left between them. CDR3 nucleotides: TGTGCCAGCAGCCAAGGGCGGGGCCGAAGGTATTTT. Protein sequence: CASSQGRGRRYF.

The chain is built from TRBV6-5 and TRBJ2-6, with D uncertain. The V gene lost 7 bases and the J gene lost 2 bases, with 3 bases spanning the gap. The CDR3 runs 12 residues. In germline, CDR1 is MNHEY, CDR2 SVGAGI. CDR3 in DNA: TGTGCCAGCACGACTGGGGCCAACGTCCTGACTTTC. Translated, it gives CASTTGANVLTF.

The CDR3 DNA follows: TGTGCCACCAGTGAGCCGGGACAGGCTTCTAGCACAGATACGCAGTATTTT. Encoded protein: CATSEPGQASSTDTQYF. The chain carries TRBV24-1 and TRBJ2-3; 8 bases are a match to TRBD1. The V gene end was trimmed by 4 bases and the J gene end by 0 bases; junction bases not matched to a gene: 8. The germline CDR1 and CDR2 sequences are KGHDR and SFDVKD. The CDR3 totals 17 residues.

This chain joins TRBV15 and TRBJ2-7; 10 positions match TRBD1. Germline lookup yields CDR1 LNHNV and CDR2 YYDKDF (reference sequence). The CDR3 has 15 amino acids. V dropped 1 base and J dropped 5; count of bases not matched to a gene: 5. CDR3 protein: CATSRVGQGSHEQYF. In DNA form, the CDR3 reads TGTGCCACCAGCAGAGTGGGACAGGGGTCCCACGAGCAGTACTTC. The complete variable domain, with remaining parts taken from reference TRBV15 and TRBJ2-7, reads DAMVIQNPRYQVTQFGKPVTLSCSQTLNHNVMYWYQQKSSQAPKLLFHYYDKDFNNEADTPDNFQSRRPNTSFCFLDIRSPGLGDTAMYLCATSRVGQGSHEQYFGPGTRLTVT.

This clone was seen ten or more times. V is TRBV6-1 and J is TRBJ2-7; D is unresolved. In germline, CDR1 is MNHNS, CDR2 SASEGT. The CDR3 covers 13 residues. The V gene lost 1 base and the J gene lost 4 bases, with 8 bases spanning the gap. The CDR3 protein is CASSEGRLYEQYF. The CDR3 bases are TGTGCCAGCAGTGAAGGACGGCTATACGAGCAGTACTTC.

V is TRBV21-1 and J is TRBJ2-3; the table calls TRBD1, which could not be checked here. TRBV21-1 is designated a pseudogene. The CDR3 runs 14 residues. CDR3 DNA sequence: TGTGCCAGCAGCAAAGACAGGGGGCCAGATACGCAGTATTTT. Its protein product is CASSKDRGPDTQYF.